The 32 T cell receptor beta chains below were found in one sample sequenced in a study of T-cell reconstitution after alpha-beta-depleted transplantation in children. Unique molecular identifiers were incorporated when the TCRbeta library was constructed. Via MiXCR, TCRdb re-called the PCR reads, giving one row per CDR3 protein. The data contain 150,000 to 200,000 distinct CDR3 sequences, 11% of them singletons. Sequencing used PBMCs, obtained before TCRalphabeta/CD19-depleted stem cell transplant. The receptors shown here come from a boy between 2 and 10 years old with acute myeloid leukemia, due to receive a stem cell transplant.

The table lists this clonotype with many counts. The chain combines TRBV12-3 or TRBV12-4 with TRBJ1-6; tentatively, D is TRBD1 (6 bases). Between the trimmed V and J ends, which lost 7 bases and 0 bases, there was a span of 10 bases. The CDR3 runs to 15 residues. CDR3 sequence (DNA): TGTGCCAGCAACACAGGGTTCTCCTATAATTCACCCCTCCACTTT. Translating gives CASNTGFSYNSPLHF.

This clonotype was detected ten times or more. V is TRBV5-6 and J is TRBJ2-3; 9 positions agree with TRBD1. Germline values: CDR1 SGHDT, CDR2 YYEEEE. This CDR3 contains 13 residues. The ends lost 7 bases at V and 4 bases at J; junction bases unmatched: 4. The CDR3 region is CASAGQGPDTQYF. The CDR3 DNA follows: TGTGCCAGCGCGGGACAGGGCCCAGATACGCAGTATTTT.

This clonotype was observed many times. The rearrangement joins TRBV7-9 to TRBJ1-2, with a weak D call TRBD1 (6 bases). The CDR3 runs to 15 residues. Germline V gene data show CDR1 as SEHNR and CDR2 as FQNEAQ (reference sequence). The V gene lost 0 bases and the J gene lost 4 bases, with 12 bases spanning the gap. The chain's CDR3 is CASSLAGGFLYGYTF. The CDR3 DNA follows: TGTGCCAGCAGCTTAGCAGGGGGTTTCCTCTATGGCTACACCTTC.

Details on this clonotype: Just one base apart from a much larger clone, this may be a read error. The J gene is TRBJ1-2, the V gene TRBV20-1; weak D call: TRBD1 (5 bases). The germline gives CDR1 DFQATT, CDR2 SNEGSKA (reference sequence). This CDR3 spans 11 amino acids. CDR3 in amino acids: CSVTRGYGDTF. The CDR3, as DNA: TGCAGTGTCACCCGGGGCTATGGCGACACCTTC.

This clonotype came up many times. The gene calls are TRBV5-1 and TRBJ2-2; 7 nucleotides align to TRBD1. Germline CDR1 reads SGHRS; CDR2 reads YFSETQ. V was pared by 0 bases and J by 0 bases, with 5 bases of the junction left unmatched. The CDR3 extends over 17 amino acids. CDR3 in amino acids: CASSLEGGRSNTGELFF. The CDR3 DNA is TGCGCCAGCAGCTTGGAAGGGGGCCGGTCGAACACCGGGGAGCTGTTTTTT.

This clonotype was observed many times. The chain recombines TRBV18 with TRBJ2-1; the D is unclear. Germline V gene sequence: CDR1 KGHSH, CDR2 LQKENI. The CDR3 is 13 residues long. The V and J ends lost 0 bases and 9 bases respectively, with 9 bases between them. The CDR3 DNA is TGTGCCAGCTCACCACCGGAGCTAGTTGAGCAGTTCTTC. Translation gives CASSPPELVEQFF.

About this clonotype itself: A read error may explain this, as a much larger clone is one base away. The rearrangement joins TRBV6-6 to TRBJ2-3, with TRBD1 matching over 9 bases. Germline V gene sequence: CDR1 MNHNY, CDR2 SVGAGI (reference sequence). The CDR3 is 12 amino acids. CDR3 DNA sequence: TGTGCCACCCGGGACAGGGAAGATATGCAGTATTTT. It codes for CATRDREDMQYF.

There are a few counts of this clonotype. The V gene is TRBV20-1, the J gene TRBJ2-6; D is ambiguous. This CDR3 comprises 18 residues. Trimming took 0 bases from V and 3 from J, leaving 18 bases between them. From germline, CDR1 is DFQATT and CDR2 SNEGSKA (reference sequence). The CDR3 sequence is CSARDWRRALGGANVLTF. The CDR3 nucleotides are TGCAGTGCTAGAGATTGGCGAAGGGCCCTCGGTGGGGCCAACGTCCTGACTTTC.

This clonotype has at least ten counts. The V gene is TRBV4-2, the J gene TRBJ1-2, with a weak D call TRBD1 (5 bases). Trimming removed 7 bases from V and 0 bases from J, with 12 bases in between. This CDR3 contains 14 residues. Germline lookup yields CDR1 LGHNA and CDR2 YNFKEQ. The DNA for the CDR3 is TGTGCCAGCAAGCAGGGCCTACCTAACTATGGCTACACCTTC. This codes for CASKQGLPNYGYTF.

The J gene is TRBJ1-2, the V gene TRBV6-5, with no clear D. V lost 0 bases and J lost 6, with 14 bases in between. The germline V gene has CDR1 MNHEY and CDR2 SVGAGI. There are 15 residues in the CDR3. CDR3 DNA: TGTGCCAGCAGTTACTCGGCTGCACAGACCGATGGCTACACCTTC. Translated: CASSYSAAQTDGYTF.

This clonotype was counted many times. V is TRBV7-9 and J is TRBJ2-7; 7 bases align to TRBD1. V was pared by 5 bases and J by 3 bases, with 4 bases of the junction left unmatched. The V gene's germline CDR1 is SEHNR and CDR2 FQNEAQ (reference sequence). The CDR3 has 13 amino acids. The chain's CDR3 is CASSPGDSYEQYV. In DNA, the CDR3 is TGTGCCAGCAGCCCCGGGGACAGCTACGAGCAGTACGTC.

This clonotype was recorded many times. The DNA for the CDR3 is TGTGCCAGCAGCTTACTTCAGAGGCGGGAGCAGTACTTC. Its protein is CASSLLQRREQYF. This chain uses TRBV7-2 with TRBJ2-7; no firm D call. This CDR3 contains 13 residues. Trimming took off 2 bases at V and 7 bases at J, with 12 bases between the two ends. Germline V gene sequence: CDR1 SGHTA, CDR2 FQGNSA.

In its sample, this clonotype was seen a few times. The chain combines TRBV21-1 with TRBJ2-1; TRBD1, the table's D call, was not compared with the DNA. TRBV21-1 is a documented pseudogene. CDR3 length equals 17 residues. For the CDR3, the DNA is TGTGCCAGCAGCCCCAGGACAGGGAACGACTCCTACAATGAGCAGTTCTTC. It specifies CASSPRTGNDSYNEQFF.

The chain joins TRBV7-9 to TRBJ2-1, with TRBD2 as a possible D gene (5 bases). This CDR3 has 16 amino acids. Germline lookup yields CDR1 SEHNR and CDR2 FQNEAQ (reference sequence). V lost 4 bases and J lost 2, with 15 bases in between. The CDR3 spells CASSSHSAAPYNEQFF. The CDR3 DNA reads TGTGCCAGCAGCTCACATAGCGCGGCCCCCTACAATGAGCAGTTCTTC.

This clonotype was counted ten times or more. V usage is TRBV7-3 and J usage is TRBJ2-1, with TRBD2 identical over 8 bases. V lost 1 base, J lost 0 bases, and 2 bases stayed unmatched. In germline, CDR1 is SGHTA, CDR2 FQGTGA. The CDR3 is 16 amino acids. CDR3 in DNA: TGTGCCAGCAGCTTAAACGCGGGAGGCTCCTACAATGAGCAGTTCTTC. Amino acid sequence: CASSLNAGGSYNEQFF. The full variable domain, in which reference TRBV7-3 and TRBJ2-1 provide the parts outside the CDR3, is GAGVSQTPSNKVTEKGKYVELRCDPISGHTALYWYRQSLGQGPEFLIYFQGTGAADDSGLPNDRFFAVRPEGSVSTLKIQRTERGDSAVYLCASSLNAGGSYNEQFFGPGTRLTVL.

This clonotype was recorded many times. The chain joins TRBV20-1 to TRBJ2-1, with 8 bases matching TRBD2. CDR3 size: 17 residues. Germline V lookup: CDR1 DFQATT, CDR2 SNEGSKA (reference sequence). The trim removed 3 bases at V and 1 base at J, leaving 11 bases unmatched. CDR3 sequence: CSASLSGGGPSYNEQFF. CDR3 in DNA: TGCAGTGCTAGCCTCTCCGGGGGGGGGCCTTCCTACAATGAGCAGTTCTTC.

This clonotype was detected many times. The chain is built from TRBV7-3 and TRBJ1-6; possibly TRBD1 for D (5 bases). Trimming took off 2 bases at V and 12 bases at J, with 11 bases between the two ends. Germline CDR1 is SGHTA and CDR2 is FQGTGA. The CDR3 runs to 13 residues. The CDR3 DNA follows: TGTGCCAGCAGCTTAGGTCCTCAGGGACCCCTCCACTTT. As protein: CASSLGPQGPLHF. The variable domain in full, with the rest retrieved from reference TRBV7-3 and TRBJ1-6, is GAGVSQTPSNKVTEKGKYVELRCDPISGHTALYWYRQSLGQGPEFLIYFQGTGAADDSGLPNDRFFAVRPEGSVSTLKIQRTERGDSAVYLCASSLGPQGPLHFGNGTRLTVT.

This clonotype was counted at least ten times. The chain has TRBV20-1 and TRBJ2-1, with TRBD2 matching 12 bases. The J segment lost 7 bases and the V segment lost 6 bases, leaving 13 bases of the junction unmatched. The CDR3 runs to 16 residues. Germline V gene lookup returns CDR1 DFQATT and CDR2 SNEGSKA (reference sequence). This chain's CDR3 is CSARNPSGRADNEQFF. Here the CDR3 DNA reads TGCAGTGCGAGGAATCCTAGCGGGAGGGCCGATAATGAGCAGTTCTTC.

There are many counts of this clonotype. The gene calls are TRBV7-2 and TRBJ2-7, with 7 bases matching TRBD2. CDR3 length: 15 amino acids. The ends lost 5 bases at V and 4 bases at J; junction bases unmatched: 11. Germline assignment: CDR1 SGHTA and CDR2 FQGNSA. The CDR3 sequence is CASSLTAGPEYEQYF. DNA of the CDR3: TGTGCCAGCAGCCTTACAGCGGGGCCAGAATACGAGCAGTACTTC.

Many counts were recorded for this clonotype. The CDR3 nucleotides read TGTGCCAGCAGTTTTCGAGGGGGGGCAGATACGCAGTATTTT. This encodes CASSFRGGADTQYF. The rearrangement joins TRBV12-3 or TRBV12-4 to TRBJ2-3; D possibly corresponds to TRBD2 (7 bases). V was pared by 3 bases and J by 4 bases, with 11 bases between. There are 14 residues in the CDR3.

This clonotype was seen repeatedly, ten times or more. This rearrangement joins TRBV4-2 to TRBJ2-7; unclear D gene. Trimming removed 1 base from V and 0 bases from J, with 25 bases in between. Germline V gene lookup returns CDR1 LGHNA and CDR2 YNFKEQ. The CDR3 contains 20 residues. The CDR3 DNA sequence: TGTGCCAGCAGCCAAGTCTCTAGTCTTGCAGTTGACACCACCTCCTACGAGCAGTACGTC. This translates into CASSQVSSLAVDTTSYEQYV.

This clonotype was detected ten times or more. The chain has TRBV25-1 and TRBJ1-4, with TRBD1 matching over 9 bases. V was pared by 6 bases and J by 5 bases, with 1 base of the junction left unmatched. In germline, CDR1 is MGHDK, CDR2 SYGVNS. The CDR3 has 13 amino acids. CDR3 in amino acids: CASRGTGNEKLFF. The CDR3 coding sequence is TGTGCCAGCAGAGGGACAGGGAATGAAAAACTGTTTTTT.

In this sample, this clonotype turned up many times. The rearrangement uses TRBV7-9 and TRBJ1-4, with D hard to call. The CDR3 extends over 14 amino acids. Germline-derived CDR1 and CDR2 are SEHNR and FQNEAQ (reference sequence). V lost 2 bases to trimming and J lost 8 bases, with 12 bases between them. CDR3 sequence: CASSLIPNNEKLFF. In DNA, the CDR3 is TGTGCCAGCAGCTTAATACCTAATAACGAAAAACTGTTTTTT.

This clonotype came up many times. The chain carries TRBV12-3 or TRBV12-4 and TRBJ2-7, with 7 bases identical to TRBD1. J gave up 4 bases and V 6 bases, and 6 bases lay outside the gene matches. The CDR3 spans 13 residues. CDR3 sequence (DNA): TGTGCCAGCAGGGGACAGCTGAAATACGAGCAGTACTTC. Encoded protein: CASRGQLKYEQYF.

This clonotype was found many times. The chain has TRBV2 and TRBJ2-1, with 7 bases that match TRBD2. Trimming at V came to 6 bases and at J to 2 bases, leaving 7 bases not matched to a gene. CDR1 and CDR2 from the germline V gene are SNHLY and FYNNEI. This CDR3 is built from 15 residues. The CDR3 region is CASRGGLGPYNEQFF. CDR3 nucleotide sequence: TGTGCCAGCAGGGGAGGACTAGGACCCTACAATGAGCAGTTCTTC. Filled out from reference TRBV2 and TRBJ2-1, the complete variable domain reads EPEVTQTPSHQVTQMGQEVILRCVPISNHLYFYWYRQILGQKVEFLVSFYNNEISEKSEIFDDQFSVERPDGSNFTLKIRSTKLEDSAMYFCASRGGLGPYNEQFFGPGTRLTVL.

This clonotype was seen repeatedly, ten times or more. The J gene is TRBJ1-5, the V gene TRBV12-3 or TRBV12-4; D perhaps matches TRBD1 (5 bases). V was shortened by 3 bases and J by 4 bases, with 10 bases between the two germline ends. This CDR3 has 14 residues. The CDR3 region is CASSFWGLNQPQHF. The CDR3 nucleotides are TGTGCCAGCAGTTTTTGGGGACTGAATCAGCCCCAGCATTTT.

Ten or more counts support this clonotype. CDR3 coding DNA: TGCGCCAGCAGCTTGGAGGCTAGCGGGGCGACGAACACCGGGGAGCTGTTTTTT. Translation: CASSLEASGATNTGELFF. The gene calls are TRBV5-1 and TRBJ2-2, with TRBD2 matching over 9 bases. Germline V gene sequence: CDR1 SGHRS, CDR2 YFSETQ. The length of the CDR3 is 18 residues. V shed 0 bases, J shed 0 bases, and the junction held 6 bases outside the gene matches. Combining the CDR3 with reference TRBV5-1 and TRBJ2-2 gives the whole variable domain KAGVTQTPRYLIKTRGQQVTLSCSPISGHRSVSWYQQTPGQGLQFLFEYFSETQRNKGNFPGRFSGRQFSNSRSEMNVSTLELGDSALYLCASSLEASGATNTGELFFGEGSRLTVL.

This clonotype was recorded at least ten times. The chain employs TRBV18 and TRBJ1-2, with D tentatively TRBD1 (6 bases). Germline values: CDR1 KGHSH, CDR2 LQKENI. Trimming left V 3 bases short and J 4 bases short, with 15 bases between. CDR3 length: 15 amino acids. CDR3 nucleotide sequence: TGTGCCAGCTCACCCACGCGGGACAAATCCTATGGCTACACCTTC. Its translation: CASSPTRDKSYGYTF.

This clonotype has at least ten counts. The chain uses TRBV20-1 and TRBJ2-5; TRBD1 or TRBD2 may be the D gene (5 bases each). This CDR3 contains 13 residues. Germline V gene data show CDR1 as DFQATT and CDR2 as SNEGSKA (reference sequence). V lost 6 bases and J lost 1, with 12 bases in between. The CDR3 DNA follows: TGCAGTGCCGCCGGGACGGCCCAAGAGACCCAGTACTTC. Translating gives CSAAGTAQETQYF.

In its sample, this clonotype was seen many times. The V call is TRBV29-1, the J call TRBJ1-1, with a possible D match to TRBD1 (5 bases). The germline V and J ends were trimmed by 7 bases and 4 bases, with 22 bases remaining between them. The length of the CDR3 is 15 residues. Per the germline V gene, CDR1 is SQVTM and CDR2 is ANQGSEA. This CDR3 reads CSALPRVGVGTEAFF. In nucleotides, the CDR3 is TGCAGCGCCCTTCCTCGGGTGGGGGTAGGCACTGAAGCTTTCTTT.

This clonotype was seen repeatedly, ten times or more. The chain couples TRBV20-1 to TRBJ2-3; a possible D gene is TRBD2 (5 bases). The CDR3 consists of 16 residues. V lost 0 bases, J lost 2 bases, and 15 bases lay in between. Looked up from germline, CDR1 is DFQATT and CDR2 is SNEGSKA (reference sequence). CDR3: CSARDARDWHTDTQYF. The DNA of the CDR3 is TGCAGTGCTAGAGATGCGAGGGATTGGCACACAGATACGCAGTATTTT.

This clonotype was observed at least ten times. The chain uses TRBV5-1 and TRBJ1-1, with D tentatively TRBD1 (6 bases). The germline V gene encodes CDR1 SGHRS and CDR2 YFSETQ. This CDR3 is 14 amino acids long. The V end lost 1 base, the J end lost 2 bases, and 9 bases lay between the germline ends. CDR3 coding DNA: TGCGCCAGCAGCTTGATACAGGGCAACACTGAAGCTTTCTTT. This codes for CASSLIQGNTEAFF.